This T cell receptor beta chain was recovered during a study of identifying expanded T cells in peripheral blood. Clones were read by immunoSEQ multiplex PCR, and TCRdb kept only the in-frame ones, dropping some. The table has about 100,000 clones, approximately 86% seen once; the top ten hold 5.6%. Study conclusions and caveats: Roughly two-week clone count variance significantly increased as total template count grew.

This clone appeared a single time. The antigen remains unidentified. Looked up from germline, CDR1 is SGDLS and CDR2 is YYNGEE. The V end was cut by 0 bases, the J end by 2 bases, with 10 bases between. The CDR3 extends over 15 amino acids. This clonotype was obtained from a person aged 18-69 years in good health. This chain uses TRBV9 with TRBJ2-3; D is perhaps TRBD2 (6 bases). Sequencing input: blood. The CDR3 is CASSVGGALTDTQYF. The CDR3 DNA follows: TGTGCCAGCAGCGTAGGCGGGGCTCTCACAGATACGCAGTATTTT. Full variable domain (remainder filled in from reference TRBV9 and TRBJ2-3): DSGVTQTPKHLITATGQRVTLRCSPRSGDLSVYWYQQSLDQGLQFLIQYYNGEERAKGNILERFSAQQFPDLHSELNLSSLELGDSALYFCASSVGGALTDTQYFGPGTRLTVL.